The present TCR beta chain was sequenced within a study of T cells in Graves' hyperthyroidism and ophthalmopathy. Study overall: Peripheral blood specimens were obtained at initial diagnosis, prior to any treatment. General study findings and limits: Ophthalmopathy was distinguished from stable hyperthyroidism by 13 V-J signatures.

This clonotype was seen only a few times. The antigen is not known. V lost 3 bases to trimming and J lost 8 bases, with 19 bases between them. Germline CDR1 MDHEN, CDR2 SYDVKM. The CDR3 is 15 residues long. Researchers amplified the TCR beta CDR3 regions from RNA transcripts. With the HTBI primer set, the TCR CDR3 went through a first round of RT-PCR. TCRdb analysed the multiplex PCR reads with MiXCR anew, one entry per CDR3 protein. The sample has 500,000 to 550,000 distinct CDR3 sequences; 15% to 20% are singletons. Diagnosing involved the use of clinical symptoms, serum thyroxine and TRAb, thyroid ultrasound and orbital computed tomography.

V is TRBV28 and J is TRBJ1-2; TRBD1 might be the D (6 bases). The specimen sequenced was blood. This sequence originates from a man between 40 and 49 years old with Graves' ophthalmopathy. CDR3 amino acids: CASSFISAGGAGYTF. CDR3 sequence (DNA): TGTGCCAGCAGTTTCATCTCGGCTGGGGGCGCAGGCTACACCTTC.